The clone carrying this TCR beta chain was seen at least ten times. This entry comes from a study of early T cells in non-severe SARS-CoV-2 infection. Looking at the study overall: Bulk RNA taken from unsorted whole blood was sequenced, leaving chains unpaired.

Germline V gene data show CDR1 as SGHAT and CDR2 as FQDESV (reference sequence). This CDR3 comprises 17 residues. V shed 5 bases, J shed 1 base, and the junction held 14 bases outside the gene matches. Unique molecular identifiers (one per individual cDNA molecule) were attached. TCRdb itself ran the 5' RACE reads through MiXCR, one entry per CDR3 protein. The table lists under 70,000 distinct CDR3 sequences, roughly 5.3% of them singletons, with about 7% in the top ten. The sequencing input was whole blood. The genes are TRBV11-1 and TRBJ2-7; 7 bases agree with TRBD1. The origin of this receptor is an adult who was a healthcare worker with PCR-confirmed SARS-CoV-2 infection or an uninfected control (not recorded which). DNA for the CDR3: TGTGCCAGCAGCCATCCGGGACAGACATCTCAATCCTACGAGCAGTACTTC. It codes for CASSHPGQTSQSYEQYF.